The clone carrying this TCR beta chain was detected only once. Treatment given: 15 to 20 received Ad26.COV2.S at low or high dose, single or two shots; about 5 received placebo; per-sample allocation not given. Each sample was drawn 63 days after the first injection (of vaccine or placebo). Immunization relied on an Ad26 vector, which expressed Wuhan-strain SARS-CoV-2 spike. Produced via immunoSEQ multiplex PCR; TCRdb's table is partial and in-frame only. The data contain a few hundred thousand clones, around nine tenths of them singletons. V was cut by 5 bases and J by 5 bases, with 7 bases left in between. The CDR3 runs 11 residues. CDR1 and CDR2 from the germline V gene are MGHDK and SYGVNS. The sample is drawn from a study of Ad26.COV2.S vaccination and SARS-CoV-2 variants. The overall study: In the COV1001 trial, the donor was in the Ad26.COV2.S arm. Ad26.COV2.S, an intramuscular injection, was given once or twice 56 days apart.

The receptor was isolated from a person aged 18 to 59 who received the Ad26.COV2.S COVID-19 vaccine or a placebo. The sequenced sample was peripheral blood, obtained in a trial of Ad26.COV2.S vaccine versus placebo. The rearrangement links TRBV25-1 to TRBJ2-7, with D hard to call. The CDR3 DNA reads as TGTGCCAGCAGTTCAGTGAACGAGCAGTACTTC. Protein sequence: CASSSVNEQYF.